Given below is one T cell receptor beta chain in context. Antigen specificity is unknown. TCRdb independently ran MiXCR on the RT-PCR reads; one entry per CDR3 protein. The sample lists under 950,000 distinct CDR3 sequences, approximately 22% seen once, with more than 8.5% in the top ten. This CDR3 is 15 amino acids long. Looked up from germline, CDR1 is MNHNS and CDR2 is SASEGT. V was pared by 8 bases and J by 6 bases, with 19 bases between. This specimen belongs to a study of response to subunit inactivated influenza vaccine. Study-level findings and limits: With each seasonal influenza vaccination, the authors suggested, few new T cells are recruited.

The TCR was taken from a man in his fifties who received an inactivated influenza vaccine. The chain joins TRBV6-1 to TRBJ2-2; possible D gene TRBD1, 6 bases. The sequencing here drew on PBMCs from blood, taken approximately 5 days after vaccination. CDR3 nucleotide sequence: TGTGCCAGCCGCCAATTACAGGGTATTGCCGGGGAGCTGTTTTTT. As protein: CASRQLQGIAGELFF.